The 26 T cell receptor beta chains listed next were all sequenced from one sample in a study of blood T cell repertoires in COVID-19. The method was immunoSEQ multiplex PCR; TCRdb's version includes in-frame clones alone and lacks a portion of them. This sample has 90,000 or so clones, with about two thirds found just once. Sequencing was done on a sample of peripheral blood. The receptors stem from an elderly woman with acute or convalescent COVID-19.

This chain uses TRBV10-1 with TRBJ2-3; 13 bases line up with TRBD2. Germline CDR1 is WNHNN and CDR2 is SYGVQD (reference sequence). The CDR3 consists of 17 residues. After removal of 5 bases from V and 3 bases from J, the junction contained 8 bases not matched to a gene. As DNA, the CDR3 is TGCGCCAGCAGTTGGACTAGCGGGGGCCTGCTGACAGATACGCAGTATTTT. Amino acid sequence: CASSWTSGGLLTDTQYF.

V usage is TRBV7-3 and J usage is TRBJ2-1; 11 bases fit TRBD2. The CDR3 spans 16 residues. Germline CDR1 is SGHTA and CDR2 is FQGTGA. Trimming at V came to 5 bases and at J to 9 bases, leaving 12 bases not matched to a gene. DNA for the CDR3: TGTGCCAGCAGCCCCATAGCGGGGGGGTCTGGGGGTGAGCAGTTCTTC. Residues: CASSPIAGGSGGEQFF.

The CDR3 protein is CASSRDRSYEQYF. DNA for the CDR3: TGTGCCAGCAGCCGGGACAGATCCTACGAGCAGTACTTC. This chain links TRBV5-4 with TRBJ2-7, with TRBD1 matching 7 bases. This CDR3 contains 13 residues. The germline V gene has CDR1 SGHNT and CDR2 YYREEE (reference sequence). V lost 4 bases, J lost 1 base, and 2 bases stayed unmatched.

This clone was observed a handful of times. The chain employs TRBV24-1 and TRBJ2-7; TRBD1 matches 7 bases. Per the germline V gene, CDR1 is KGHDR and CDR2 is SFDVKD. The CDR3 covers 15 residues. Trimming removed 4 bases from V and 2 bases from J; junction bases left unmatched: 7. The CDR3 sequence is CATSDSGTATYEQYF. The CDR3 region has the DNA TGTGCCACCAGTGACTCCGGGACAGCAACCTACGAGCAGTACTTC.

This clone was observed once. The gene calls are TRBV7-8 and TRBJ2-1; tentatively, D is TRBD2 (5 bases). CDR1 is SGHVS and CDR2 is FQNEAQ in the germline V gene. There are 13 residues in the CDR3. CDR3 amino acids: CASATGGRNEQFF. Here the CDR3 DNA reads TGTGCGAGCGCTACCGGAGGTCGGAATGAGCAGTTCTTC. Full variable domain (missing parts from reference TRBV7-8 and TRBJ2-1): GAGVSQSPRYKVAKRGQDVALRCDPISGHVSLFWYQQALGQGPEFLTYFQNEAQLDKSGLPSDRFFAERPEGSVSTLKIQRTQQEDSAVYLCASATGGRNEQFFGPGTRLTVL.

This chain joins TRBV6-5 and TRBJ1-1; no clear D gene. Germline values: CDR1 MNHEY, CDR2 SVGAGI. V was pared by 7 bases and J by 2 bases, with 17 bases between. The CDR3 length is 15 residues. DNA for the CDR3: TGTGCCAGCACCTTGTCCCAGGCCGCCAACACTGAAGCTTTCTTT. This encodes CASTLSQAANTEAFF.

The V and J genes are TRBV7-2 and TRBJ2-7; 8 bases fit TRBD1. Germline trimming cut 6 bases from V and 5 bases from J; bases unmatched to any gene: 9. Per germline, CDR1 SGHTA and CDR2 FQGNSA. The CDR3 runs 14 residues. CDR3 sequence: CASRRRRQGNEQYF. CDR3 nucleotide sequence: TGTGCCAGCAGGAGAAGGCGACAGGGGAACGAGCAGTACTTC.

This clone counts as medium-sized (0.01 to 0.1%). The V call is TRBV12-5, the J call TRBJ1-3; D not resolved. The germline V gene has CDR1 LGHNT and CDR2 FRNRAP. The CDR3 consists of 14 residues. Trimming cost V 4 bases and J 0 bases, with 7 bases left between them. The CDR3 sequence: CASGSVLSGNTIYF. CDR3 nucleotides: TGTGCTAGTGGTTCCGTCCTCTCTGGAAACACCATATATTTT.

The gene calls are TRBV7-8 and TRBJ1-5; the match to TRBD1 covers 10 bases. After removal of 5 bases from V and 7 bases from J, the junction contained 5 bases not matched to a gene. Germline CDR1 reads SGHVS; CDR2 reads FQNEAQ. The CDR3 is made up of 14 amino acids. DNA of the CDR3: TGTGCCAGCAGCCAGACAGGGGGCTGGCAGCCCCAGCATTTT. This gives the protein CASSQTGGWQPQHF.

The chain recombines TRBV19 with TRBJ2-5, with TRBD1 matching over 10 bases. The CDR3 runs to 14 residues. CDR1 and CDR2 (germline): LNHDA, SQIVND (reference sequence). The trim removed 7 bases at V and 5 bases at J, leaving 7 bases unmatched. DNA for the CDR3: TGTGCCAGTACGGGACAGGGGACGCGGGAGACCCAGTACTTC. Protein product: CASTGQGTRETQYF.

The genes are TRBV7-2 and TRBJ1-1, with TRBD1 matching 7 bases. The CDR3 totals 13 residues. Germline lookup yields CDR1 SGHTA and CDR2 FQGNSA. V lost 4 bases, J lost 7 bases, and 6 bases stayed unmatched. The CDR3 bases are TGTGCCAGCAGCTGGGGACAGAACCTTGAAGCTTTCTTT. Its translation: CASSWGQNLEAFF.

The CDR3 region is CASSGGGYTF. In DNA form, the CDR3 reads TGTGCCAGCAGCGGAGGTGGCTACACCTTC. This chain joins TRBV6-5 and TRBJ1-2, with D unclear. The CDR3 is made up of 10 amino acids. Trimming pared 6 bases from V and 7 bases from J, leaving 6 bases between. Germline CDR1 is MNHEY and CDR2 is SVGAGI.

The rearrangement links TRBV7-9 to TRBJ2-5; 11 nucleotides align to TRBD1. This CDR3 region has 17 residues. The trim removed 0 bases at V and 3 bases at J, leaving 6 bases unmatched. CDR1 is SEHNR and CDR2 is FQNEAQ in the germline V gene (reference sequence). The CDR3 region has the DNA TGTGCCAGCAGCTTAGCTACCGGGACAGGGGGGAAAGAGACCCAGTACTTC. Its translation: CASSLATGTGGKETQYF.

For the CDR3, the DNA is TGTGCCAGCAGCCCCGGGCAGGGCTATGGCTACACCTTC. As protein: CASSPGQGYGYTF. The chain has TRBV7-9 and TRBJ1-2, with D possibly TRBD1 on 5 matching bases. This CDR3 spans 13 amino acids. Deletions cut 5 bases from V and 4 bases from J, with 11 bases between. In germline, CDR1 is SEHNR, CDR2 FQNEAQ (reference sequence).

The chain joins TRBV5-1 to TRBJ1-1; weak D call: TRBD1 (5 bases). Germline CDR1 SGHRS, CDR2 YFSETQ. This CDR3 has 14 residues. V was trimmed by 3 bases and J by 0 bases, leaving 9 bases between them. This chain's CDR3 is CASSSTALNTEAFF. As DNA, the CDR3 is TGCGCCAGCAGCTCGACAGCCCTGAACACTGAAGCTTTCTTT.

This sequence joins TRBV5-6 and TRBJ2-5; the D is unclear. The ends were cut back, 3 bases at V and 0 bases at J, with 9 bases in the middle. CDR3 length: 14 residues. CDR1 is SGHDT, CDR2 YYEEEE, per germline. The CDR3 sequence is CASSSYSNQETQYF. DNA for the CDR3: TGTGCCAGCAGCTCCTATAGCAACCAAGAGACCCAGTACTTC.

The chain combines TRBV9 with TRBJ2-6; 8 nucleotides agree with TRBD1. The germline gives CDR1 SGDLS, CDR2 YYNGEE. The ends lost 4 bases at V and 3 bases at J; junction bases unmatched: 9. This CDR3 is 17 amino acids long. The CDR3: CASSSPVRGHGANVLTF. Written as DNA, the CDR3 is TGTGCCAGCAGCTCCCCGGTCAGGGGGCATGGGGCCAACGTCCTGACTTTC.

In its sample, this clone was seen a few times. CDR3 bases: TGTGCCATCAGTGAGTCGGACAGCCTAAACACCATATATTTT. Translated, it gives CAISESDSLNTIYF. V and J are TRBV10-3 and TRBJ1-3; TRBD1 might be the D (6 bases). Germline assignment: CDR1 ENHRY and CDR2 SYGVKD. V was clipped by 0 bases and J by 6 bases, with 9 bases between them. The CDR3 consists of 14 residues.

J is TRBJ2-5 and V is TRBV9; no clear D. Germline loops: CDR1 SGDLS, CDR2 YYNGEE. The ends were cut back, 0 bases at V and 1 base at J, with 10 bases in the middle. This CDR3 is 15 amino acids long. The CDR3: CASSVAGLGQETQYF. CDR3 bases: TGTGCCAGCAGCGTAGCCGGGTTGGGCCAAGAGACCCAGTACTTC.

V is TRBV30 and J is TRBJ2-5, with D unclear. The CDR3 spans 10 residues. CDR1 GTSNPN and CDR2 SVGIG come from the germline V gene (reference sequence). Trimming removed 1 base from V and 6 bases from J, with 3 bases in between. CDR3 sequence reads: CAWSGQTQYF. The CDR3 DNA reads as TGTGCCTGGAGTGGGCAGACCCAGTACTTC.

This chain joins TRBV3-1 (or the pseudogene TRBV3-2) and TRBJ2-5, with 8 bases identical to TRBD1. The CDR3 is made up of 16 amino acids. J lost 4 bases, V lost 4 bases, and 11 bases had no gene match. CDR1 and CDR2 (germline): LGHDT, YNNKEL (reference sequence). CDR3 bases: TGTGCCAGCAGCCCCATCCAGGGGGCAAAACGAGAGACCCAGTACTTC. Amino acid sequence: CASSPIQGAKRETQYF.

V and J are TRBV5-1 and TRBJ2-3; 8 bases align to TRBD1. V lost 4 bases and J lost 2; bases outside the gene matches: 9. The CDR3 covers 16 residues. Germline CDR1 reads SGHRS; CDR2 reads YFSETQ. The CDR3 nucleotides read TGCGCCAGCAGCATTCTCGACAGGGGACCCACAGATACGCAGTATTTT. This encodes CASSILDRGPTDTQYF. Using reference TRBV5-1 and TRBJ2-3 for the parts outside the CDR3, the full variable domain is KAGVTQTPRYLIKTRGQQVTLSCSPISGHRSVSWYQQTPGQGLQFLFEYFSETQRNKGNFPGRFSGRQFSNSRSEMNVSTLELGDSALYLCASSILDRGPTDTQYFGPGTRLTVL.

This clone has just a few counts. The chain has TRBV15 and TRBJ2-3, with 11 bases aligning to TRBD2. Losses at the gene ends were 8 bases for V and 0 bases for J; bases not matched to a gene: 4. CDR1 and CDR2 from the germline V gene are LNHNV and YYDKDF (reference sequence). This CDR3 spans 15 amino acids. The DNA for the CDR3 is TGTGCCACCGGGACTAGCGGCATTAGCACAGATACGCAGTATTTT. It is translated as CATGTSGISTDTQYF.

This chain joins TRBV7-9 and TRBJ1-1; 7 nucleotides line up with TRBD1. This CDR3 comprises 18 residues. Germline-derived CDR1 and CDR2 are SEHNR and FQNEAQ (reference sequence). Trimming removed 4 bases from V and 3 bases from J; junction bases left unmatched: 17. The CDR3 spells CASSYYSIRQGTYTEAFF. In DNA form, the CDR3 reads TGTGCCAGCAGCTATTACAGTATCAGACAGGGTACGTACACTGAAGCTTTCTTT.

This clone showed up just once. This chain connects TRBV6-2 or TRBV6-3 to TRBJ2-5; 9 positions match TRBD2. Trimming at V came to 5 bases and at J to 7 bases, leaving 17 bases not matched to a gene. Germline V gene sequence: CDR1 MNHEY, CDR2 SVGEGT. The CDR3 contains 17 residues. CDR3 bases: TGTGCCAGCAGTCGCCCGATTTGGCGGGGGGGCCGTGGGACCCAGTACTTC. Its translation is CASSRPIWRGGRGTQYF.

This clone was counted only a few times. The chain recombines TRBV27 with TRBJ2-1; 7 bases are a match to TRBD2. Germline CDR1 is MNHEY and CDR2 is SMNVEV (reference sequence). This CDR3 region has 16 residues. Losses at the gene ends were 0 bases for V and 2 bases for J; bases not matched to a gene: 4. CDR3 sequence: CASSLSGGGPYNEQFF. DNA for the CDR3: TGTGCCAGCAGTTTATCGGGCGGGGGACCCTACAATGAGCAGTTCTTC.